Below, 24 T cell receptor beta chains from the same sample are listed, as sequenced in a study of blood T cell repertoires in COVID-19. Using immunoSEQ multiplex PCR, the repertoire was profiled, and TCRdb retains in-frame clones only, with some absent. The profile shows about 270,000 clones, around 90% of them singletons. The material sequenced was PBMCs or T cells enriched from blood (not recorded which). All receptors come from a woman in her thirties with acute COVID-19.

This chain links TRBV4-3 with TRBJ2-7; TRBD2 matches 10 bases. The CDR3 is 16 residues long. Germline V gives CDR1 LGHNA, CDR2 YSLEER. After removal of 3 bases from V and 0 bases from J, the junction contained 5 bases not matched to a gene. The CDR3: CASSQDRLAGSYEQYF. CDR3 DNA sequence: TGCGCCAGCAGCCAGGACCGACTAGCGGGCTCCTACGAGCAGTACTTC.

The chain joins TRBV24-1 to TRBJ2-2; D unresolved. The V gene's germline CDR1 is KGHDR and CDR2 SFDVKD. The CDR3 is 14 amino acids. V was pared by 2 bases and J by 4 bases, with 7 bases between. CDR3 sequence: CATSDSVSTGELFF. The DNA for the CDR3 is TGTGCCACCAGTGATTCAGTTTCCACCGGGGAGCTGTTTTTT.

The chain combines TRBV9 with TRBJ2-3; D is possibly TRBD2 (5 bases). The CDR3 consists of 15 residues. Germline V gives CDR1 SGDLS, CDR2 YYNGEE. With 0 bases removed from V and 2 bases from J, the gap between germline ends came to 10 bases. CDR3 protein: CASSVEGSVTDTQYF. CDR3 nucleotide sequence: TGTGCCAGCAGCGTAGAGGGTAGCGTCACAGATACGCAGTATTTT. The whole variable domain, remainder taken from reference TRBV9 and TRBJ2-3, is DSGVTQTPKHLITATGQRVTLRCSPRSGDLSVYWYQQSLDQGLQFLIQYYNGEERAKGNILERFSAQQFPDLHSELNLSSLELGDSALYFCASSVEGSVTDTQYFGPGTRLTVL.

V usage is TRBV7-9 and J usage is TRBJ1-4, with 7 bases matching TRBD1. This CDR3 spans 15 amino acids. Germline trimming cut 5 bases from V and 6 bases from J; bases unmatched to any gene: 9. Per the germline V gene, CDR1 is SEHNR and CDR2 is FQNEAQ (reference sequence). This CDR3 is CASSRIPGTDEKLFF. The CDR3 region has the DNA TGTGCCAGCAGCCGTATCCCCGGGACAGATGAAAAACTGTTTTTT. The full variable domain, in which reference TRBV7-9 and TRBJ1-4 provide the parts outside the CDR3, is DTGVSQNPRHKITKRGQNVTFRCDPISEHNRLYWYRQTLGQGPEFLTYFQNEAQLEKSRLLSDRFSAERPKGSFSTLEIQRTEQGDSAMYLCASSRIPGTDEKLFFGSGTQLSVL.

This clone was seen only a few times. The chain employs TRBV6-1 and TRBJ2-7; D unclear. The CDR3 is 11 amino acids. Germline V lookup: CDR1 MNHNS, CDR2 SASEGT. Trimming took 1 base from V and 6 from J, leaving 4 bases between them. Here the CDR3 reads CASSEVAEQYF. In DNA form, the CDR3 reads TGTGCCAGCAGTGAAGTGGCCGAGCAGTACTTC.

About this clone: A read error may account for a junction end that differs from germline. The rearrangement links TRBV5-4 to TRBJ1-1, with a tentative D call TRBD1 (6 bases). CDR3 length equals 16 residues. Germline CDR1 reads SGHNT; CDR2 reads YYREEE (reference sequence). The CDR3 reads CASTLSRGIGGTEAFF. The CDR3 DNA is TGTGCCAGCACCTTGTCGAGGGGGATAGGGGGCACTGAAGCTTTCTTT.

V usage is TRBV2 and J usage is TRBJ2-1, with 8 bases matching TRBD2. The trim removed 6 bases at V and 14 bases at J, leaving 9 bases unmatched. The CDR3 has 12 residues. Looked up from germline, CDR1 is SNHLY and CDR2 is FYNNEI. CDR3 nucleotides: TGTGCCAGCAGGGGGGGACTAGTCTTAAAGTTCTTC. It codes for CASRGGLVLKFF. The full variable domain, rest sourced from reference TRBV2 and TRBJ2-1, is EPEVTQTPSHQVTQMGQEVILRCVPISNHLYFYWYRQILGQKVEFLVSFYNNEISEKSEIFDDQFSVERPDGSNFTLKIRSTKLEDSAMYFCASRGGLVLKFFGPGTRLTVL.

The J gene is TRBJ2-7, the V gene TRBV27; tentatively, D is TRBD1 (6 bases). The CDR3 has 15 amino acids. V was trimmed by 5 bases and J by 0 bases, leaving 14 bases between them. Germline assignment: CDR1 MNHEY and CDR2 SMNVEV (reference sequence). As DNA, the CDR3 is TGTGCCAGCAGTCTATACGGACAGACCTCCTACGAGCAGTACTTC. This sequence encodes CASSLYGQTSYEQYF.

The V gene is TRBV7-2, the J gene TRBJ1-5; D uncertain. Trimming left V 5 bases short and J 0 bases short, with 11 bases between. There are 15 residues in the CDR3. Germline values: CDR1 SGHTA, CDR2 FQGNSA. This chain's CDR3 is CASSQQRDSNQPQHF. CDR3 coding DNA: TGTGCCAGCAGCCAACAGAGAGATAGCAATCAGCCCCAGCATTTT.

This clone was recorded only once. The DNA for the CDR3 is TGTGCCAGCTCACCACCCGGTTCCTACGAGCAGTACTTC. Protein product: CASSPPGSYEQYF. This chain joins TRBV18 and TRBJ2-7; D unclear. The CDR3 runs 13 residues. Trimming removed 0 bases at V and 1 base at J, with 4 bases between. The germline gives CDR1 KGHSH, CDR2 LQKENI. The whole variable domain, remainder taken from reference TRBV18 and TRBJ2-7, is NAGVMQNPRHLVRRRGQEARLRCSPMKGHSHVYWYRQLPEEGLKFMVYLQKENIIDESGMPKERFSAEFPKEGPSILRIQQVVRGDSAAYFCASSPPGSYEQYFGPGTRLTVT.

The DNA of the CDR3 is TGTGCCAGCAACAGGGTCGACACCGGGGAGCTGTTTTTT. This codes for CASNRVDTGELFF. The chain joins TRBV2 to TRBJ2-2, with a weak D call TRBD1 (6 bases). V lost 7 bases, J lost 3 bases, and 9 bases lay in between. The CDR3 has 13 residues. CDR1 is SNHLY and CDR2 is FYNNEI in the germline V gene.

This sequence joins TRBV9 and TRBJ1-4; possibly TRBD1 for D (6 bases). The germline V and J ends were trimmed by 2 bases and 8 bases, with 16 bases remaining between them. There are 15 residues in the CDR3. Germline V CDR1 and CDR2: SGDLS, YYNGEE. CDR3 coding DNA: TGTGCCAGCAGCGTGGACCTAATCAGGGGCGAAAAACTGTTTTTT. Amino acid sequence: CASSVDLIRGEKLFF. The full variable domain, its missing parts supplied by reference TRBV9 and TRBJ1-4, is DSGVTQTPKHLITATGQRVTLRCSPRSGDLSVYWYQQSLDQGLQFLIQYYNGEERAKGNILERFSAQQFPDLHSELNLSSLELGDSALYFCASSVDLIRGEKLFFGSGTQLSVL.

The J gene is TRBJ1-4, the V gene TRBV7-9; tentative D call: TRBD1 (6 bases). This CDR3 spans 15 amino acids. From germline, CDR1 is SEHNR and CDR2 FQNEAQ (reference sequence). V lost 7 bases and J 3 bases, leaving 15 bases between the germline ends. CDR3 in amino acids: CASTTPAGANEKLFF. DNA for the CDR3: TGTGCCAGCACCACGCCCGCAGGGGCTAATGAAAAACTGTTTTTT.

This clone has more than one count but fewer than ten. This sequence joins TRBV5-6 and TRBJ1-5, with a tentative D call TRBD1 (5 bases). Germline V gene data show CDR1 as SGHDT and CDR2 as YYEEEE. Trimming removed 4 bases at V and 7 bases at J, with 9 bases between. The CDR3 covers 12 residues. The CDR3 loop is CASSQGDQPQHF. The DNA for the CDR3 is TGTGCCAGCAGCCAGGGTGACCAGCCCCAGCATTTT.

This clone appeared once. V and J are TRBV28 and TRBJ1-5; the D is unclear. The germline V gene encodes CDR1 MDHEN and CDR2 SYDVKM. Trimming cost V 5 bases and J 5 bases, with 7 bases left between them. The CDR3 length is 12 residues. CDR3 DNA sequence: TGTGCCAGCAGTCACGGGGATCAGCCCCAGCATTTT. Its protein product is CASSHGDQPQHF.

The chain carries TRBV29-1 and TRBJ2-2; possible D gene TRBD2, 5 bases. The CDR3 extends over 13 amino acids. The germline gives CDR1 SQVTM, CDR2 ANQGSEA. V was clipped by 1 base and J by 4 bases, with 7 bases between them. The CDR3 is CSVEARGTGELFF. CDR3 nucleotide sequence: TGCAGCGTTGAAGCCCGGGGCACCGGGGAGCTGTTTTTT.

V is TRBV9 and J is TRBJ1-1; the D gene is possibly TRBD1 (5 bases). V was shortened by 4 bases and J by 1 base, with 11 bases between the two germline ends. Germline V CDR1 and CDR2: SGDLS, YYNGEE. This CDR3 region has 14 residues. The CDR3 DNA reads TGTGCCAGCAGCCCCCGAGGACAGAACACTGAAGCTTTCTTT. It is translated as CASSPRGQNTEAFF.

The chain couples TRBV18 to TRBJ2-7; 11 bases line up with TRBD2. V lost 4 bases and J lost 1; bases outside the gene matches: 3. The length of the CDR3 is 15 residues. Germline V gene sequence: CDR1 KGHSH, CDR2 LQKENI. CDR3 in DNA: TGTGCCAGCTCACGTGGGACTAGCGGTTCCTACGAGCAGTACTTC. Protein product: CASSRGTSGSYEQYF.

The J gene is TRBJ2-3, the V gene TRBV19, with D possibly matching TRBD2 (6 bases). Germline CDR1 reads LNHDA; CDR2 reads SQIVND (reference sequence). V was clipped by 6 bases and J by 9 bases, with 16 bases between them. The CDR3 spans 13 residues. The CDR3 loop is CASSPRDSETQYF. Here the CDR3 DNA reads TGTGCCAGTAGCCCCCGGGACTCCGAAACGCAGTATTTT.

The CDR3 here is CASSQAPTGTSVSNEKLFF. The CDR3, as DNA: TGCGCCAGCAGCCAAGCACCTACCGGGACTTCAGTATCTAATGAAAAACTGTTTTTT. V gene TRBV4-3 combines with J gene TRBJ1-4; a possible D gene is TRBD1 (5 bases). The CDR3 consists of 19 residues. CDR1 and CDR2 (germline): LGHNA, YSLEER. Between the trimmed V and J ends, which lost 1 base and 3 bases, there was a span of 21 bases.

This clone was picked up a small number of times. The rearrangement joins TRBV2 to TRBJ1-3, with 9 bases identical to TRBD1. This CDR3 comprises 15 residues. Germline CDR1 SNHLY, CDR2 FYNNEI. The trim removed 3 bases at V and 2 bases at J, leaving 2 bases unmatched. This CDR3 reads CASSDWTGAGNTIYF. CDR3 DNA sequence: TGTGCCAGCAGTGATTGGACAGGGGCTGGAAACACCATATATTTT.

The chain combines TRBV9 with TRBJ2-3, with D possibly being TRBD2 (5 bases). Between the trimmed V and J ends, which lost 3 bases and 2 bases, there was a span of 13 bases. Germline V CDR1 and CDR2: SGDLS, YYNGEE. CDR3 length equals 15 residues. CDR3 sequence: CASSAGAVLTDTQYF. DNA for the CDR3: TGTGCCAGCAGCGCCGGAGCGGTCCTCACAGATACGCAGTATTTT.

V and J are TRBV4-3 and TRBJ2-7; unclear D gene. The CDR3 has 16 residues. Germline V gene sequence: CDR1 LGHNA, CDR2 YSLEER. V was cut by 0 bases and J by 6 bases, with 18 bases left in between. CDR3 DNA: TGCGCCAGCAGCCAAGATAGAAAGGCTAGTAGTAGCGAGCAGTACTTC. Translated: CASSQDRKASSSEQYF.

The chain couples TRBV29-1 to TRBJ1-1; D is perhaps TRBD1 (6 bases). Trimming took off 2 bases at V and 0 bases at J, with 13 bases between the two ends. This CDR3 spans 15 amino acids. Looked up from germline, CDR1 is SQVTM and CDR2 is ANQGSEA. Written as DNA, the CDR3 is TGCAGCGTTGAAAGGACAGAAGAGATGAACACTGAAGCTTTCTTT. Translating it yields CSVERTEEMNTEAFF.